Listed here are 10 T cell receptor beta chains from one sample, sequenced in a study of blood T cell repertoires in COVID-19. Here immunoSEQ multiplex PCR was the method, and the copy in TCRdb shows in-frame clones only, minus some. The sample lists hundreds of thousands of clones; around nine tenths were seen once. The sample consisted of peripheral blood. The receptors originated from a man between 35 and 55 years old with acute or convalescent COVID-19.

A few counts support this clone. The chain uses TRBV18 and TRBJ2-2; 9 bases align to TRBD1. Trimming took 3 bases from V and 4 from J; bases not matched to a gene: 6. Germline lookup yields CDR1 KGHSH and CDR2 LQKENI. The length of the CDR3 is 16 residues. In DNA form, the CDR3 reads TGTGCCAGCTCACCGGCGGGACAGGGATCCACCGGGGAGCTGTTTTTT. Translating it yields CASSPAGQGSTGELFF.

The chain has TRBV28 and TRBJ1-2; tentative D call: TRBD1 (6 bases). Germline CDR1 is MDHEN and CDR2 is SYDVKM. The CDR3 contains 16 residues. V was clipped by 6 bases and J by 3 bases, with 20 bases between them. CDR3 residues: CASRIRPLGGHYGYTF. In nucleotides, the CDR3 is TGTGCCAGCAGGATAAGACCGCTCGGGGGGCACTATGGCTACACCTTC.

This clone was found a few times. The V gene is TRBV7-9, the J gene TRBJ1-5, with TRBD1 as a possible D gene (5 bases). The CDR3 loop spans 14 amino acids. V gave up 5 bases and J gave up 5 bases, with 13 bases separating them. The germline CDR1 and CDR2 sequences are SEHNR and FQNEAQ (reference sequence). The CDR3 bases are TGTGCCAGCAGCCTCGCTGGGGCGGATCAGCCCCAGCATTTT. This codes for CASSLAGADQPQHF.

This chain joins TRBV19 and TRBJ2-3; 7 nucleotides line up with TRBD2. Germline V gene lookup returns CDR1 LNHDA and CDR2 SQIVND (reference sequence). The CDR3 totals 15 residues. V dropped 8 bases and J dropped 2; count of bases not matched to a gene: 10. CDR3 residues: CASSPGAGPTDTQYF. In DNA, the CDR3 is TGTGCCAGTTCTCCTGGAGCGGGGCCCACAGATACGCAGTATTTT.

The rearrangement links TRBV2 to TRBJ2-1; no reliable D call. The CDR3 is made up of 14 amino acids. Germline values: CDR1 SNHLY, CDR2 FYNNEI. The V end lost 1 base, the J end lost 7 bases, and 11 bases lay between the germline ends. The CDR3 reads CASSEGGELNEQFF. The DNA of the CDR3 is TGTGCCAGCAGTGAAGGCGGCGAACTAAATGAGCAGTTCTTC.

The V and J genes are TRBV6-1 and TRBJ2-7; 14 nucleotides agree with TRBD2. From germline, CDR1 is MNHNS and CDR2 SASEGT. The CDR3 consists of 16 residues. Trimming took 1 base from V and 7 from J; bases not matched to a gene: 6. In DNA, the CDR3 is TGTGCCAGCAGTGAAGGGACGGGACTAGCGGGAGTGGAGCAGTACTTC. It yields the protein CASSEGTGLAGVEQYF.

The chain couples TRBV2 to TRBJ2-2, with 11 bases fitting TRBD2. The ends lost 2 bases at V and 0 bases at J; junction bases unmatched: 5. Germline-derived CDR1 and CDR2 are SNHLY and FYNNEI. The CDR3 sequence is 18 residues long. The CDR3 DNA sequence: TGTGCCAGCAGTGAACCTACTAGCGGGAGCTCGAACACCGGGGAGCTGTTTTTT. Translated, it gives CASSEPTSGSSNTGELFF.

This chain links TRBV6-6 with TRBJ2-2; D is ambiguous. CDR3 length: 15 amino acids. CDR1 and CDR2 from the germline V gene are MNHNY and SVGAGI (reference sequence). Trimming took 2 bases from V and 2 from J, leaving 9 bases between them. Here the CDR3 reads CASSYEAANTGELFF. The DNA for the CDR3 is TGTGCCAGCAGTTACGAGGCCGCAAACACCGGGGAGCTGTTTTTT.

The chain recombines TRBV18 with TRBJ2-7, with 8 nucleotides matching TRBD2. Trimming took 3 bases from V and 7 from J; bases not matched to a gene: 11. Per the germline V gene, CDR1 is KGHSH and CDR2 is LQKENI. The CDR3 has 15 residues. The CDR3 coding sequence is TGTGCCAGCTCACCCGGGGGGGGGTCCTTACGGGAGCAGTACTTC. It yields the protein CASSPGGGSLREQYF.

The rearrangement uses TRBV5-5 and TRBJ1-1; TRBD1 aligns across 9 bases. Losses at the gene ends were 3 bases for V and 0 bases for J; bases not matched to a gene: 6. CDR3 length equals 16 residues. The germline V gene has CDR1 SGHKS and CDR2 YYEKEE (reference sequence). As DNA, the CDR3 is TGTGCCAGCAGCTCCGGGACAGGGACCATGAACACTGAAGCTTTCTTT. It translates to CASSSGTGTMNTEAFF.